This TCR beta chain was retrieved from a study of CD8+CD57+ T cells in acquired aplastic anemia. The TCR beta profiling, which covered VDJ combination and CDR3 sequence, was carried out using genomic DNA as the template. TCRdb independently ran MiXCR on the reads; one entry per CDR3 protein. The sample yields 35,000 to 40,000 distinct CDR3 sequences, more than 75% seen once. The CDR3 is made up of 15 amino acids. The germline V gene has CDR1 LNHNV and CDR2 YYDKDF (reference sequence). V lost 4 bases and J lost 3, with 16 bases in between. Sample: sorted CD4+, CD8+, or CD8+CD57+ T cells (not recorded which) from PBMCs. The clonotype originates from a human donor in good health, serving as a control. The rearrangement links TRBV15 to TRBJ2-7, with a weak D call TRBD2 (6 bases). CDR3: CATSTAEPTSYEQYF. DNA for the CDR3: TGTGCCACCAGCACCGCCGAACCGACTAGCTACGAGCAGTACTTC.